This TCR beta chain was obtained from a study of T-cell reconstitution after alpha-beta-depleted transplantation in children. Study-wide findings and caveats: At around two months after transplant, the alpha-beta T cells were reportedly derived from several hundred expanded clones that came from non-depleted graft cells. Hyperexpanded clones declined; after one year, newly produced T cells mostly supplied diversity. Surviving recipient T cells and thymic progenitors produced the high day-60 TCRbeta diversity seen in some patients.

The library targeted TCRbeta and was prepared with unique molecular identifiers. TCRdb processed the PCR reads anew with MiXCR; each CDR3 protein has one entry. The sample yields around 450,000 distinct CDR3 sequences, about 17% seen once. In the case of this clonotype: Its specificity is unknown.

Trimming took off 8 bases at V and 4 bases at J, with 11 bases between the two ends. The germline gives CDR1 SNHLY, CDR2 FYNNEI. There are 13 residues in the CDR3. Material: PBMCs, mostly from graft donor cells, obtained 360 days after TCRalphabeta/CD19-depleted stem cell transplant. This receptor was obtained from a boy in the first two years of life who had a stem cell transplant for Wiskott-Aldrich syndrome, so the T cells may come from the graft donor. The V and J genes are TRBV2 and TRBJ2-2; D possibly corresponds to TRBD1 (5 bases). CDR3: CASVDRGTGELFF. For the CDR3, the DNA is TGTGCCAGCGTAGACAGAGGCACCGGGGAGCTGTTTTTT.